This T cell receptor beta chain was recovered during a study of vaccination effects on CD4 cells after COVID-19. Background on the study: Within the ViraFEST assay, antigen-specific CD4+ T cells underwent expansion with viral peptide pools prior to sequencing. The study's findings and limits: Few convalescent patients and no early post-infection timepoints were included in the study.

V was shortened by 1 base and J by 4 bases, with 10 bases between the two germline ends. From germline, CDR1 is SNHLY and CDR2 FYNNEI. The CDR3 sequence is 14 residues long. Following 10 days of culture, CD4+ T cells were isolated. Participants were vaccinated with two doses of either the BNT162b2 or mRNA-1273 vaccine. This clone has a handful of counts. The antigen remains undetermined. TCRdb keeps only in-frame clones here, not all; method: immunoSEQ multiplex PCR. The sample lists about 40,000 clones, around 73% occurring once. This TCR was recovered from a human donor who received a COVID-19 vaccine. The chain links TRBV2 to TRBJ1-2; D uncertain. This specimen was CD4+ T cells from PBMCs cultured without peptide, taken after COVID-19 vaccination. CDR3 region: CASSEGSRTYGYTF. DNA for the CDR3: TGTGCCAGCAGTGAAGGGAGCCGGACCTATGGCTACACCTTC. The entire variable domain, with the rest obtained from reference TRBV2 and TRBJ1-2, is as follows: EPEVTQTPSHQVTQMGQEVILRCVPISNHLYFYWYRQILGQKVEFLVSFYNNEISEKSEIFDDQFSVERPDGSNFTLKIRSTKLEDSAMYFCASSEGSRTYGYTFGSGTRLTVV.